Each of the 10 T cell receptor beta chains below was sequenced from the same sample in a study of OX40 agonist ivuxolimab in advanced cancers. The assay was immunoSEQ multiplex PCR, and TCRdb's table has in-frame clones only and misses some. The profile shows 55,000 to 60,000 clones, approximately 86% of them singletons. This specimen consisted of CD4+ or CD8+ T cells sorted from blood, obtained in a trial of the OX40 agonist ivuxolimab. These receptors were taken from an adult with an advanced solid tumor such as melanoma, head and neck, liver or kidney cancer.

The rearrangement joins TRBV5-1 to TRBJ2-5; either TRBD1 or TRBD2 may supply D (5 bases each). The V gene lost 3 bases and the J gene lost 5 bases, with 11 bases spanning the gap. Germline V gives CDR1 SGHRS, CDR2 YFSETQ. This CDR3 spans 13 amino acids. The CDR3 region has the DNA TGCGCCAGCAGCTCGAGGGGCGGGGAGACCCAGTACTTC. Protein sequence: CASSSRGGETQYF.

The chain is built from TRBV7-9 and TRBJ1-1; tentatively, D is TRBD1 (6 bases). The V end was cut by 1 base, the J end by 4 bases, with 13 bases between. The CDR3 spans 15 residues. Germline CDR1 and CDR2: SEHNR and FQNEAQ (reference sequence). The CDR3 region is CASSLVQGWTTEAFF. CDR3 bases: TGTGCCAGCAGCTTAGTACAGGGTTGGACCACTGAAGCTTTCTTT.

This rearrangement joins TRBV10-3 to TRBJ1-1, with a tentative D call TRBD1 (6 bases). Germline values: CDR1 ENHRY, CDR2 SYGVKD. The ends were cut back, 6 bases at V and 1 base at J, with 9 bases in the middle. The CDR3 is 13 amino acids. DNA for the CDR3: TGTGCCATCAGAAGGGGGTCGAACACTGAAGCTTTCTTT. Amino acids: CAIRRGSNTEAFF.

This chain's CDR3 is CASSISFSNQPQHF. In nucleotides, the CDR3 is TGTGCCAGTAGTATTTCGTTTAGCAATCAGCCCCAGCATTTT. The rearrangement joins TRBV19 to TRBJ1-5; D is unclear. Germline CDR1 reads LNHDA; CDR2 reads SQIVND (reference sequence). This CDR3 comprises 14 residues. V lost 3 bases, J lost 0 bases, and 6 bases lay in between.

J is TRBJ2-6 and V is TRBV7-3, with D perhaps assigned TRBD1 or TRBD2 (5 bases each). CDR1 and CDR2 from the germline V gene are SGHTA and FQGTGA. V was cut by 2 bases and J by 3 bases, with 17 bases left in between. This CDR3 is built from 18 residues. The CDR3 protein is CASSLDKGTIFGANVLTF. DNA of the CDR3: TGTGCCAGCAGCTTAGATAAGGGGACGATTTTTGGGGCCAACGTCCTGACTTTC.

This chain joins TRBV9 and TRBJ2-1; the match to TRBD1 covers 9 bases. Trimming at V came to 0 bases and at J to 2 bases, leaving 9 bases not matched to a gene. Germline CDR1 and CDR2: SGDLS and YYNGEE. The CDR3 runs 18 residues. In nucleotides, the CDR3 is TGTGCCAGCAGCGTAGGTTCAGGACAGGGGTTCACCTACAATGAGCAGTTCTTC. This codes for CASSVGSGQGFTYNEQFF.

CDR3 in DNA: TGTGCCAGCAGTAACTACCCCCAGACTTGGAAGACCCAGTACTTC. This sequence encodes CASSNYPQTWKTQYF. The chain combines TRBV6-1 with TRBJ2-5, with no clear D. The CDR3 loop spans 15 amino acids. Germline CDR1 MNHNS, CDR2 SASEGT. Trimming cost V 5 bases and J 6 bases, with 19 bases left between them.

V usage is TRBV2 and J usage is TRBJ2-4, with D possibly matching TRBD2 (5 bases). The germline V gene encodes CDR1 SNHLY and CDR2 FYNNEI. This CDR3 is built from 14 residues. Between the trimmed V and J ends, which lost 6 bases and 0 bases, there was a span of 9 bases. CDR3 amino acids: CASSDGLAKNIQYF. The CDR3 coding sequence is TGTGCCAGCAGCGACGGACTAGCCAAAAACATTCAGTACTTC. The full variable domain, completed using reference TRBV2 and TRBJ2-4, is EPEVTQTPSHQVTQMGQEVILRCVPISNHLYFYWYRQILGQKVEFLVSFYNNEISEKSEIFDDQFSVERPDGSNFTLKIRSTKLEDSAMYFCASSDGLAKNIQYFGAGTRLSVL.

The genes are TRBV4-1 and TRBJ2-1; D is undetermined. The CDR3 is 15 amino acids. V shed 2 bases and J shed 5 bases, with 13 bases lying between them. Germline V lookup: CDR1 MGHRA, CDR2 YSYEKL. The CDR3 nucleotides are TGCGCCAGCAGCCAACTAGGTCCCAGAAACAATGAGCAGTTCTTC. Its protein product is CASSQLGPRNNEQFF.

The rearrangement uses TRBV18 and TRBJ1-2; 8 nucleotides agree with TRBD1. The CDR3 runs 13 residues. V trimming: 4 bases; J trimming: 2 bases; junction bases outside the gene matches: 0. CDR1 and CDR2 from the germline V gene are KGHSH and LQKENI. The CDR3 nucleotides are TGTGCCAGCTCACGGACAGGGAACTATGGCTACACCTTC. This gives the protein CASSRTGNYGYTF.